The T cell receptor beta chain described here comes from a study of memory CD4+ T cells and cytomegalovirus serostatus. Study results and limitations: The CMV-associated TCR signature appears largely within the CD4+ memory repertoire. Median bootstrapped AUC for CMV status was roughly 0.95 originally, around 0.91 US-trained. Each of 65 to 70 CMV-associated TCRbeta sequences occurred in one to five individuals.

Using immunoSEQ multiplex PCR, the repertoire was profiled, and TCRdb retains in-frame clones only, with some absent. Among under 75,000 clones, around 80% were seen once, and the ten largest hold almost 0.55%. The sort gate was single viable CD3+CD4+CD8-CD45RO+ cells for memory CD4+ T cells. Worth noting for this clone: The antigen is unknown.

The length of the CDR3 is 18 residues. In germline, CDR1 is MDHEN, CDR2 SYDVKM. Trimming took 1 base from V and 6 from J, leaving 22 bases between them. The sequence came from an adult in good health and CMV-seronegative. Some clones in this sample may be carry-over from other donors' samples. Sequencing was performed on memory CD4+ T cells from blood. V gene TRBV28 combines with J gene TRBJ1-3, with TRBD1 as a possible D gene (5 bases). The CDR3 coding sequence is TGTGCCAGCAGTTTATCTGGGGCGGGTGCCCTCACTCAAAACACCATATATTTT. Encoded protein: CASSLSGAGALTQNTIYF.